This TCR beta chain came from a study of technical replicates of blood from a handful of donors. Profiling relied on immunoSEQ multiplex PCR, and the TCRdb table lists in-frame clones only, not all of them. The sample yields approximately 13,000 clones, roughly 87% seen once. The receptor comes from a human donor in good health. The specimen sequenced was PBMCs.

This CDR3 reads CASSLGEFDYTDTQYF. The CDR3 bases are TGTGCCAGCAGCTTAGGCGAATTCGACTACACAGATACGCAGTATTTT. The chain joins TRBV7-9 to TRBJ2-3; the D gene is possibly TRBD2 (5 bases). Trimming stripped 1 base from V and 2 bases from J, with 13 bases between. The germline gives CDR1 SEHNR, CDR2 FQNEAQ (reference sequence). The CDR3 is 16 residues long.